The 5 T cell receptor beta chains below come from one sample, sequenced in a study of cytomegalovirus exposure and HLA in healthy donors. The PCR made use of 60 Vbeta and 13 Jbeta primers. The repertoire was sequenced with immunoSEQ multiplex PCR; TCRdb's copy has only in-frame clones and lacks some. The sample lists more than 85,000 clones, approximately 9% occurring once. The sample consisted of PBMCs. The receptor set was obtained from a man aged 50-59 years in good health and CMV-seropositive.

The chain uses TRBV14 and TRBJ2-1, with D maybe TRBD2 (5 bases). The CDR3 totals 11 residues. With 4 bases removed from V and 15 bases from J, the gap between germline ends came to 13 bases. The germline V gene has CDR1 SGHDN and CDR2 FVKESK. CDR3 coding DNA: TGTGCCAGCAGCCTCGACTATAAACGGTTCTTC. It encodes CASSLDYKRFF.

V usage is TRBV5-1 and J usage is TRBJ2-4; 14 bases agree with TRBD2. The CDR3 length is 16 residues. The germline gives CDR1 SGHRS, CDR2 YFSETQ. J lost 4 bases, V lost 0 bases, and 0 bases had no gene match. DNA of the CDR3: TGCGCCAGCAGCTTGGGGACTAGCGGGGGGAAAAACATTCAGTACTTC. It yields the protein CASSLGTSGGKNIQYF.

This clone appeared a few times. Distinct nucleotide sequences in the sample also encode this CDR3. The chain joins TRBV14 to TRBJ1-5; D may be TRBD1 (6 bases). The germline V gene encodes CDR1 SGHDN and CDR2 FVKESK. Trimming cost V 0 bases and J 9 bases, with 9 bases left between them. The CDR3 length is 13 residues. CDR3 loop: CASSQDLGGPQHF. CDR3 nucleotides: TGTGCCAGCAGCCAAGATTTAGGGGGGCCCCAGCATTTT.

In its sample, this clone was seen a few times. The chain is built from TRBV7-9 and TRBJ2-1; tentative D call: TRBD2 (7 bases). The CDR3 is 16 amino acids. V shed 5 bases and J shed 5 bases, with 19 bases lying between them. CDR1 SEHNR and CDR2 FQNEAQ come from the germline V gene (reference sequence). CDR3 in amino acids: CASSRLTREGDNEQFF. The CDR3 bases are TGTGCCAGCAGCCGCCTGACTAGGGAGGGGGACAATGAGCAGTTCTTC.

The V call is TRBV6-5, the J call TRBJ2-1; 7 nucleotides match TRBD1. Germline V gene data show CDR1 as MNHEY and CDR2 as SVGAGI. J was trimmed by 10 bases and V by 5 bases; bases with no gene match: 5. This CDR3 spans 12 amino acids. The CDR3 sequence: CASSRQGREQFF. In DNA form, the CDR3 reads TGTGCCAGCAGTCGACAGGGCCGGGAGCAGTTCTTC.